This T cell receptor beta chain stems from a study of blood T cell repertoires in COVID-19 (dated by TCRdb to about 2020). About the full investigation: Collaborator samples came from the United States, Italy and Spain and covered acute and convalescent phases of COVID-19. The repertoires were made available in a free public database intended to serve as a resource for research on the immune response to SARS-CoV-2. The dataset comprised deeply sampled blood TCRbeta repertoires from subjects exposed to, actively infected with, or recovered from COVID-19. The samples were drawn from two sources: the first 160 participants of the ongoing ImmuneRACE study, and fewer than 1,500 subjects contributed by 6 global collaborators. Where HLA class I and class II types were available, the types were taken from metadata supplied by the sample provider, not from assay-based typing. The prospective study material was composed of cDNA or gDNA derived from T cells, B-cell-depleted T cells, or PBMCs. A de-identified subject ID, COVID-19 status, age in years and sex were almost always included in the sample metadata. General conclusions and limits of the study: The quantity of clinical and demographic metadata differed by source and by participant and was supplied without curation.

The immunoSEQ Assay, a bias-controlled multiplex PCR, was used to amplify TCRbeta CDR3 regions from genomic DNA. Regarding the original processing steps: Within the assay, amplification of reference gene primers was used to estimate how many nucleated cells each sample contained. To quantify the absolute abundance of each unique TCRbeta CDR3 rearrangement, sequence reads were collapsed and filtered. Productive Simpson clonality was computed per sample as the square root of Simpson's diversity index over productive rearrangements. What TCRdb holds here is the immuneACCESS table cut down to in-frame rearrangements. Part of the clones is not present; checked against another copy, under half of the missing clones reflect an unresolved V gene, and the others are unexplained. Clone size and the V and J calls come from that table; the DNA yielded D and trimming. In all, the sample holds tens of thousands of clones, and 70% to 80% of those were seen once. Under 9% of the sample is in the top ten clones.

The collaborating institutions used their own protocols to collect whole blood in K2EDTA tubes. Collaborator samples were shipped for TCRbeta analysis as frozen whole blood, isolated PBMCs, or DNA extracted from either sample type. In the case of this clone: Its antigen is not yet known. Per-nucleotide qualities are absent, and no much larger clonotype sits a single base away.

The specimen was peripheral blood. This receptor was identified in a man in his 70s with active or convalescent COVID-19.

The CDR3 has the sequence CASSKGQDPYEQYF. The DNA is TGTGCCAGCAGCAAGGGACAGGACCCCTACGAGCAGTACTTC. The chain uses TRBV7-9 and TRBJ2-7, and 8 bases in between align with TRBD1. For this chain, trimming is 5 bases at the V end and 2 bases at the J end, and the number of junction bases without a gene match is 5. The CDR3 runs 14 amino acids, cysteine and phenylalanine included. Of the read, only the CDR3 DNA is kept; its 42 bases are in frame from base 1. Per the germline V gene (reference sequence), SEHNR is the CDR1 and FQNEAQ is the CDR2.